These T cell receptor beta chains were read from a single sample in a study of T cells in Graves' hyperthyroidism and ophthalmopathy. TCRdb fed the multiplex PCR reads into MiXCR, producing one record per CDR3 protein. The profile shows 550,000 to 600,000 distinct CDR3 sequences, 13% to 15% of them singletons. The sequencing sample was made of blood. These receptors originate from a woman aged 18 to 35 with Graves' ophthalmopathy. CDR3s include the opening cysteine and the closing phenylalanine or tryptophan. D genes are given only for firm matches. Only part of the rows carry a size: once, few, many, or a class if the clone is expanded.

v_call,d_call,clone_size,j_call,cdr3_aa,cdr3_nt
TRBV30,TRBD2,NA,TRBJ2-7,CAWSVLQLAGGMHEQSF,TGTGCCTGGAGTGTACTACAACTAGCGGGAGGTATGCACGAGCAGTCCTTC
TRBV7-7,NA,many,TRBJ2-5,CASSPLAETQYF,TGTGCTAGCAGCCCCCTGGCGGAGACCCAGTACTTC
TRBV2,TRBD1,NA,TRBJ2-3,CASTYGRGQVADAQYF,TGTGCCAGCACCTACGGGCGGGGACAGGTTGCAGATGCGCAGTATTTT
TRBV12-3/TRBV12-4,NA,many,TRBJ1-4,CASSYRTDEKLFF,TGTGCCAGCAGTTATCGGACTGACGAAAAACTGTTTTTT
TRBV30,TRBD2,many,TRBJ2-3,CAWSVSGRAGDTQYF,TGTGCCTGGAGTGTTAGCGGGAGGGCGGGAGATACGCAGTATTTT
TRBV20-1,TRBD2,many,TRBJ2-3,CSARDRPSGSSTDTQYF,TGCAGTGCTAGAGATCGACCCAGCGGGAGTAGCACAGATACGCAGTATTTT
TRBV20-1,NA,many,TRBJ2-1,CSARGGLPDEQFF,TGCAGTGCTAGAGGGGGACTCCCCGATGAGCAGTTCTTC
TRBV3-1,NA,many,TRBJ1-2,CASSPGEGVGESYGYTF,TGTGCCAGCAGCCCCGGAGAGGGTGTAGGGGAGAGCTATGGCTACACCTTC
TRBV20-1,NA,few,TRBJ2-2,CSATPGKNTGELFF,TGCAGTGCTACCCCTGGCAAGAACACCGGGGAGCTGTTTTTT
TRBV28,NA,many,TRBJ1-5,CASSLVRLSNQPQHF,TGTGCCAGCAGTTTAGTGAGGTTGAGCAATCAGCCCCAGCATTTT
TRBV20-1,NA,many,TRBJ2-5,CSANPKARDTRETQYF,TGCAGTGCTAACCCTAAAGCTCGGGACACTAGGGAGACCCAGTACTTC
TRBV11-2,NA,few,TRBJ2-5,CASSSYGQETQYF,TGTGCCAGCAGCAGTTACGGGCAAGAGACCCAGTACTTC
TRBV30,NA,many,TRBJ2-4,CAWTLGHIQYF,TGTGCCTGGACCCTCGGGCACATTCAGTACTTC
TRBV7-9,NA,many,TRBJ2-7,CASSLDGDLTYEQYF,TGTGCCAGCAGCTTAGACGGGGACCTCACCTACGAGCAGTACTTC
TRBV19,NA,NA,TRBJ1-1,CASSIARQLNTEAFF,TGTGCCAGTAGTATCGCCCGACAGTTGAACACTGAAGCTTTCTTT
TRBV5-1,NA,NA,TRBJ2-2,CASSLDSRQKDLFF,TGCGCCAGCAGCTTGGATTCTCGACAAAAGGATCTGTTTTTT
TRBV27,NA,NA,TRBJ2-5,CASSSSMDSPQETQYF,TGTGCCAGCAGTTCCTCCATGGACAGCCCTCAAGAGACCCAGTACTTC
TRBV24-1,NA,many,TRBJ2-3,CATSDYSSTDTQYF,TGTGCCACCAGTGATTACAGCAGCACAGATACGCAGTATTTT
TRBV20-1,NA,NA,TRBJ2-7,CSARGIRQGRGSYEQYF,TGCAGTGCTAGAGGAATTCGACAGGGGAGGGGTTCCTACGAGCAGTACTTC
TRBV25-1,NA,NA,TRBJ2-3,CASSEYIGSSTDTQYF,TGTGCCAGCAGTGAATATATAGGGTCTAGCACAGATACGCAGTATTTT
TRBV2,TRBD1,few,TRBJ1-2,CAKGQGATNYGYTF,TGTGCCAAGGGACAGGGGGCGACTAACTATGGCTACACCTTC
TRBV6-1,NA,NA,TRBJ2-7,CASSEELSGRYEQYF,TGTGCCAGCAGTGAAGAGTTGAGCGGGCGTTACGAGCAGTACTTC
TRBV6-2/TRBV6-3,NA,NA,TRBJ2-5,CASIPTGKVETQYF,TGTGCCAGCATCCCAACGGGGAAAGTGGAGACCCAGTACTTC
TRBV18,TRBD1,NA,TRBJ1-3,CASSPEGQGSGNTIYF,TGTGCCAGCTCACCAGAGGGACAGGGCTCTGGAAACACCATATATTTT
TRBV7-2,TRBD2,many,TRBJ2-5,CASSSRLAGYQETQYF,TGTGCCAGCAGCTCGCGACTAGCGGGGTACCAAGAGACCCAGTACTTC
TRBV30,NA,many,TRBJ2-1,CAWSVQGWRYNEQFF,TGTGCCTGGAGTGTACAAGGGTGGCGGTACAATGAGCAGTTCTTC
TRBV7-9,NA,few,TRBJ2-1,CASRNVYNEQFF,TGTGCCAGCAGAAACGTCTACAATGAGCAGTTCTTC
TRBV7-9,TRBD1,NA,TRBJ2-2,CASSASRTGTAGELFF,TGTGCCAGCAGCGCCAGCAGGACAGGGACTGCCGGGGAGCTGTTTTTT
TRBV5-1,NA,many,TRBJ2-1,CASSFKGIEQFF,TGCGCCAGCAGCTTTAAAGGGATTGAGCAGTTCTTC
TRBV13,NA,many,TRBJ2-1,CASSLKGSYNEQFF,TGTGCCAGCAGCTTAAAAGGAAGTTACAATGAGCAGTTCTTC
TRBV6-5,NA,NA,TRBJ2-3,CASSYSPRADTQYF,TGTGCCAGCAGTTACTCTCCGAGGGCAGATACGCAGTATTTT
TRBV20-1,TRBD2,NA,TRBJ2-6,CSARALSGTSGSSGANVLTF,TGCAGTGCTAGAGCTCTTTCCGGGACTAGCGGTAGCTCTGGGGCCAACGTCCTGACTTTC
TRBV29-1,TRBD1,many,TRBJ1-2,CSVGGQGHGYTF,TGCAGCGTTGGGGGACAGGGACATGGCTACACCTTC
TRBV3-1,NA,many,TRBJ1-2,CASSQGPLNYGYTF,TGTGCCAGCAGCCAAGGACCGCTTAACTATGGCTACACCTTC
TRBV20-1,TRBD1,many,TRBJ1-1,CSARVSTGRFTEAFF,TGCAGTGCTAGAGTGTCGACAGGGAGGTTCACTGAAGCTTTCTTT
TRBV28,NA,many,TRBJ2-1,CASSRAGPFNNEQFF,TGTGCCAGCAGTCGGGCCGGTCCTTTTAACAATGAGCAGTTCTTC
TRBV27,NA,many,TRBJ2-1,CASSLPNYNEQFF,TGTGCCAGCAGTCTGCCCAACTACAATGAGCAGTTCTTC
TRBV4-1,TRBD1,few,TRBJ1-1,CASSQDVDRVVNTEAFF,TGCGCCAGCAGCCAAGATGTCGACAGGGTGGTGAACACTGAAGCTTTCTTT
TRBV12-5,TRBD1,many,TRBJ2-7,CASGLILTGSFHYEQYF,TGTGCTAGTGGTTTGATATTGACAGGGTCCTTCCACTACGAGCAGTACTTC
TRBV4-1,NA,NA,TRBJ2-6,CASNPLIGANVLTF,TGCGCCAGCAACCCCCTGATTGGGGCCAACGTCCTGACTTTC
TRBV6-1,NA,many,TRBJ1-5,CATERATNQPQHF,TGTGCCACCGAGAGGGCCACCAATCAGCCCCAGCATTTT
TRBV7-2,NA,many,TRBJ1-2,CASSLASHGGYTF,TGTGCCAGCAGCTTAGCATCCCACGGTGGCTACACCTTC
TRBV28,TRBD1,many,TRBJ1-2,CAVRNRGNYGYTF,TGTGCCGTCCGAAACAGGGGGAACTATGGCTACACCTTC
TRBV7-2,NA,many,TRBJ1-2,CASSLREWGGYTF,TGTGCCAGCAGCTTAAGGGAGTGGGGCGGCTACACCTTC